Listed below are T cell receptor beta chains from one sample, sequenced in a study of PD-L1 blockade in urothelial cancer. The assay was immunoSEQ multiplex PCR, and TCRdb's table has in-frame clones only and misses some. The data contain around 63,000 clones, 81% of them singletons. The sample here was PBMCs, taken around atezolizumab (anti-PD-L1) treatment. The receptors were gathered from a man aged 70 or older with urothelial cancer. The CDR3 runs from the conserved cysteine through the conserved F or W.

len	j_gene	v_gene	CDR3aa
13	TRBJ1-4	TRBV30	CAWSQGLDEKLFF
15	TRBJ2-2	TRBV11-2	CASIAGTSTTGELFF
15	TRBJ1-2	TRBV5-1	CASSLGGTGEEGYTF
16	TRBJ2-1	TRBV6-1	CASSEESGEAYNEQFF
15	TRBJ1-5	TRBV2	CASRGTGGINQPQHF
14	TRBJ2-1	TRBV4-1	CASSHSTGTPEQFF
13	TRBJ2-3	TRBV5-1	CASSRDFSDTQYF
16	TRBJ2-2	TRBV18	CASSPDRGQNTGELFF
14	TRBJ1-1	TRBV11-2	CASSLEREVTEAFF
17	TRBJ2-1	TRBV21-1	CASSKGGSEGTYNEQFF